Listed below are T cell receptor beta chains from one sample, sequenced in a study of T cell repertoires in cytomegalovirus infection. These receptors lack a known antigen. TCRdb re-derived calls from the reads in MiXCR, one entry per CDR3 protein. In the table there are roughly 990,000 distinct CDR3 sequences, around 29% of which are singletons. Sequenced material: cultured CD8+ T cells from PBMCs, taken from culture after CMV antigen stimulation. These receptors were collected from a human donor in good health (CMV status not recorded). Some clones in this sample may be carry-over from other donors' samples. Each CDR3 is given with its conserved first and last residue. D genes are given only for firm matches. Clone size, where shown, is once, few, many, or a class for clones that have expanded.

d_call | j_call | v_call | clone_size | cdr3_aa | cdr3_nt
- | TRBJ2-1 | TRBV7-6 | many | CASSQVGLYNEQFF | TGTGCCAGCAGCCAAGTGGGACTTTACAATGAGCAGTTCTTC
TRBD1 | TRBJ1-4 | TRBV7-9 | - | CASSEGQQRGEKLFF | TGTGCCAGCAGCGAGGGACAGCAGAGGGGTGAAAAACTGTTTTTT
TRBD1 | TRBJ1-5 | TRBV7-9 | - | CASSFWTGALSDQPQHF | TGTGCCAGCAGCTTTTGGACAGGGGCTCTAAGCGATCAGCCCCAGCATTTT
- | TRBJ2-5 | TRBV6-1 | - | CASSPSPREGTQYF | TGTGCCAGCAGTCCTTCGCCCCGAGAGGGGACCCAGTACTTC
- | TRBJ2-1 | TRBV19 | - | CASSMPGQEYNEQFF | TGTGCCAGTAGTATGCCGGGACAAGAATACAATGAGCAGTTCTTC
TRBD2 | TRBJ2-1 | TRBV4-1 | - | CASSQMEAGVGEQFF | TGCGCCAGCAGCCAGATGGAGGCGGGGGTGGGGGAGCAGTTCTTC
- | TRBJ1-2 | TRBV12-3/TRBV12-4 | - | CATWTDLNYGYTF | TGTGCCACCTGGACAGATTTAAACTATGGCTACACCTTC
- | TRBJ1-2 | TRBV9 | - | CASSVAIRSPNYGYTF | TGTGCCAGCAGCGTAGCTATAAGGAGTCCTAACTATGGCTACACCTTC
- | TRBJ1-1 | TRBV7-6 | many | CASRSLVGEIYTEAFF | TGTGCCAGCAGGTCTCTCGTCGGGGAGATTTACACTGAAGCTTTCTTT
- | TRBJ2-7 | TRBV7-8 | - | CASSLWTGVYEQYF | TGTGCCAGCAGCTTATGGACCGGGGTCTACGAGCAGTACTTC
TRBD1 | TRBJ2-1 | TRBV7-9 | few | CASSFRDRGLYNEQFF | TGTGCCAGCAGCTTTAGGGACAGGGGGCTTTACAATGAGCAGTTCTTC
TRBD1 | TRBJ1-5 | TRBV7-9 | - | CASSSDRESGNQPQHF | TGTGCCAGCAGCTCGGACAGGGAATCAGGCAATCAGCCCCAGCATTTT
- | TRBJ2-1 | TRBV4-3 | - | CASSQAPRGRGFHNEQFF | TGCGCCAGCAGCCAAGCCCCCCGAGGCAGGGGTTTCCACAATGAGCAGTTCTTC
- | TRBJ1-1 | TRBV28 | - | CASSIAREAEAFF | TGTGCCAGCAGTATAGCCAGGGAAGCTGAAGCTTTCTTT
TRBD2 | TRBJ2-7 | TRBV20-1 | - | CSATGGGPYEQYF | TGCAGTGCTACGGGAGGTGGTCCCTACGAGCAGTACTTC
- | TRBJ2-5 | TRBV14 | - | CASSQDLGGRTQYF | TGTGCCAGCAGCCAAGATTTAGGCGGGCGGACCCAGTACTTC
TRBD2 | TRBJ2-4 | TRBV27 | - | CASSSSQRGGTDIQYF | TGTGCCAGCAGTTCCTCCCAGCGGGGGGGTACGGACATTCAGTACTTC
- | TRBJ1-6 | TRBV27 | few | CASTRSPLGSPLHF | TGTGCCAGCACCAGGAGTCCCCTGGGTTCACCCCTCCACTTT
- | TRBJ2-1 | TRBV7-9 | - | CASSLVDTPRYNEQFF | TGTGCCAGCAGCTTAGTGGACACCCCACGATACAATGAGCAGTTCTTC
- | TRBJ1-5 | TRBV28 | - | CASSSQYSNQPQHF | TGTGCCAGCAGTTCTCAGTATAGCAATCAGCCCCAGCATTTT
- | TRBJ2-3 | TRBV7-4 | - | CASTLPRTESTDTQYF | TGTGCCAGCACCCTACCGAGGACAGAGAGCACAGATACGCAGTATTTT
TRBD1 | TRBJ2-1 | TRBV6-5 | many | CASSYARGPNNEQFF | TGTGCCAGCAGTTACGCAAGGGGGCCGAACAATGAGCAGTTCTTC
- | TRBJ2-5 | TRBV7-8 | - | CASSYLYQETQYF | TGTGCCAGCAGTTACTTGTACCAAGAGACCCAGTACTTC
TRBD1 | TRBJ2-5 | TRBV12-3/TRBV12-4 | - | CASSFWLPGQQETQYF | TGTGCCAGCAGTTTTTGGCTACCGGGACAGCAAGAGACCCAGTACTTC
- | TRBJ2-7 | TRBV7-6 | - | CASSGRTANYEQYF | TGTGCCAGCAGCGGACGGACAGCGAACTACGAGCAGTACTTC
TRBD2 | TRBJ2-1 | TRBV12-3/TRBV12-4 | - | CASGVSGDISYNEQFF | TGTGCCAGCGGGGTTAGCGGGGATATCTCCTACAATGAGCAGTTCTTC
TRBD1 | TRBJ2-7 | TRBV2 | - | CASSVTAGDRGHEQYF | TGTGCCAGCAGTGTAACCGCCGGGGACAGGGGCCACGAGCAGTACTTC
- | TRBJ1-1 | TRBV6-6 | few | CASSLTTGTEAFF | TGTGCCAGCAGTTTAACCACGGGGACTGAAGCTTTCTTT
TRBD1 | TRBJ1-1 | TRBV24-1 | once | CATSDFDPGTENTEAFF | TGTGCCACCAGTGATTTCGACCCCGGGACAGAGAACACTGAAGCTTTCTTT
- | TRBJ2-5 | TRBV7-2 | many | CASSKRQRYVIERVEETQYF | TGTGCCAGCAGCAAAAGGCAGAGATACGTCATCGAAAGGGTGGAAGAGACCCAGTACTTC
- | TRBJ2-7 | TRBV10-3 | few | CAISDSEGVSSYEQYF | TGTGCCATCAGTGACTCGGAGGGGGTGTCCTCCTACGAGCAGTACTTC
TRBD1 | TRBJ1-3 | TRBV19 | - | CASSPGTATDTIYF | TGTGCCAGTAGCCCCGGGACAGCGACGGACACCATATATTTT
TRBD1 | TRBJ1-2 | TRBV2 | - | CASRNRGLDGYTF | TGTGCCAGCAGAAACAGGGGATTAGATGGCTACACCTTC
TRBD1 | TRBJ2-5 | TRBV25-1 | - | CASSGLTQGARRETQYF | TGTGCCAGCAGTGGCCTAACGCAGGGGGCGCGTAGAGAGACCCAGTATTTC
- | TRBJ1-5 | TRBV4-2 | - | CASSQETINQPQHF | TGTGCCAGCAGCCAAGAAACTATCAATCAGCCCCAGCATTTT
- | TRBJ2-1 | TRBV4-1 | few | CASSQDTSYNEQFF | TGCGCCAGCAGCCAAGACACCTCCTACAATGAGCAGTTCTTC
- | TRBJ2-2 | TRBV14 | few | CASGHVDSPSTGELFF | TGTGCCAGCGGTCACGTTGATTCTCCGAGCACCGGGGAGCTGTTTTTT
- | TRBJ2-1 | TRBV2 | few | CASIPGLQGMNEQFF | TGTGCCAGCATTCCCGGCCTCCAGGGGATGAATGAGCAGTTCTTC
- | TRBJ1-1 | TRBV9 | many | CASSAGAEAFF | TGTGCCAGCAGCGCGGGGGCTGAAGCTTTCTTT
- | TRBJ1-5 | TRBV12-3/TRBV12-4 | many | CASSTHGRDQPQHF | TGTGCCAGCAGCACCCACGGCAGGGACCAGCCCCAGCATTTT
- | TRBJ2-2 | TRBV20-1 | few | CSAPDRDTGELFF | TGCAGTGCCCCAGACAGAGACACCGGGGAGCTGTTTTTT
- | TRBJ2-1 | TRBV28 | few | CASSSTDLGANEQFF | TGTGCCAGCAGTTCCACGGACCTAGGGGCCAATGAGCAGTTCTTC
- | TRBJ1-4 | TRBV7-9 | many | CASSFPGKNEKLFF | TGTGCCAGCAGCTTTCCGGGCAAAAATGAAAAACTGTTTTTT
- | TRBJ2-3 | TRBV11-2 | many | CASSGGLSTDTQYF | TGTGCCAGCAGCGGGGGTCTGAGCACAGATACGCAGTATTTT
- | TRBJ1-1 | TRBV6-5 | - | CASPYRDEAFF | TGTGCCAGTCCCTACAGGGACGAAGCTTTCTTT
- | TRBJ1-5 | TRBV7-2 | many | CASSPSGGSNQPQHF | TGTGCCAGCAGCCCCTCCGGAGGGAGCAATCAGCCCCAGCATTTT
TRBD1 | TRBJ2-1 | TRBV18 | - | CASSHPTGVNNEQFF | TGTGCCAGCTCACATCCGACAGGGGTCAACAATGAGCAGTTCTTC
TRBD1 | TRBJ2-5 | TRBV2 | few | CAGQGERETQYF | TGTGCCGGTCAGGGGGAGAGGGAGACCCAGTACTTC
TRBD1 | TRBJ2-2 | TRBV7-2 | - | CASSLAETGATGELFF | TGTGCCAGCAGCTTAGCCGAGACAGGGGCGACCGGGGAGCTGTTTTTT